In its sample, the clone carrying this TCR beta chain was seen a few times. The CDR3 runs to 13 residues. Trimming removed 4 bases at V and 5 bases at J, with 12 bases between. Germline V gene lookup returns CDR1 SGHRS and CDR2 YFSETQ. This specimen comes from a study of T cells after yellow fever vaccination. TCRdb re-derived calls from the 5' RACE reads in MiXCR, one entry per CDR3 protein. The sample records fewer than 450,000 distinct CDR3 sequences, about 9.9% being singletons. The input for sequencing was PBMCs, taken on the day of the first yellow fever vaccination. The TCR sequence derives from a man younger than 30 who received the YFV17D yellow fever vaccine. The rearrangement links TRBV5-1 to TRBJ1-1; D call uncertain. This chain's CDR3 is CASSPMDGTEAFF. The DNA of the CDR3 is TGCGCCAGCAGCCCCATGGACGGGACTGAAGCTTTCTTT. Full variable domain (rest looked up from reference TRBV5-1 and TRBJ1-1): KAGVTQTPRYLIKTRGQQVTLSCSPISGHRSVSWYQQTPGQGLQFLFEYFSETQRNKGNFPGRFSGRQFSNSRSEMNVSTLELGDSALYLCASSPMDGTEAFFGQGTRLTVV.